This T cell receptor (beta chain) was captured by sequencing in a study of CD8+ T cells in alopecia areata listed by TCRdb under 2018. At the level of the whole study: The treated patients took part in an open-label pilot trial in which moderate-to-severe alopecia areata was treated with oral tofacitinib at 5 to 10 mg twice daily. Tofacitinib was given for 6 to 18 months, followed by 6 months of follow-up off drug to assess delayed response and recurrence. In both human patients and the C3H/HeJ mouse model, the study applied high-throughput TCRbeta sequencing to look at T cell clonal expansion in alopecia areata. Human TCRbeta sequencing covered scalp tissue and sorted CD4+ and CD8+ peripheral blood T cells from patchy and totalis/universalis alopecia areata patients and healthy controls. Tofacitinib-treated patients had biopsies at baseline and at 4 and 24 weeks of treatment, with a later scalp biopsy in several patients. Scalp clonality was compared across normal scalp (n=4), patchy alopecia areata scalp (n=8), and alopecia totalis/universalis scalp (n=8). RNA came from the PAXgene miRNA kit for fixed scalp, the miRNeasy kit for PBMCs, and the RNeasy kit for mouse skin. immunoSEQ multiplex PCR using 35 Vbeta forward primers and 13 Jbeta reverse primers was used to amplify TCRbeta CDR3 regions.

The CDR3 spans 15 residues, from the cysteine through the phenylalanine. The only DNA kept is the CDR3, 45 bases in frame from the first base. Here V drops 6 bases and J drops 3 bases, and the junction holds 8 bases not matched to any gene. The germline V gene (reference sequence) specifies LNHDA as CDR1 and SQIVND as CDR2. Lesional scalp punch biopsies and peripheral blood were obtained from alopecia areata patients. After PBMCs were isolated by density centrifugation and stained for CD3, CD4 and CD8, a FACSAria was used to sort CD4+ and CD8+ T cells. Library preparation used the immunoSEQ multiplex PCR assay. For TCR sequencing, RNA was extracted from every sample and reverse transcribed into cDNA to serve as template. First-strand cDNA was synthesized with SuperScript III using a 2:1 mix of oligo-dT and random hexamers. Amplification bias was assessed with a synthetic immune receptor repertoire, and residual bias was removed computationally. In the paper's pipeline: Raw reads were preprocessed to remove errors, and CDR3 was defined by IMGT conventions from the conserved cysteine to phenylalanine. To get clonality, Shannon entropy was normalized by log2 of the number of productive unique TCRs and the result was subtracted from 1. CD4 or CD8 identity of scalp clones was inferred by cross-referencing scalp TCRbeta sequences with sorted blood CD4 and CD8 repertoires. In TCRdb, the immuneACCESS table is reduced to in-frame sequences with V and J assigned. These tables do not hold every clone; where another copy was compared, an unresolved V gene accounts for under half, and the others remain unexplained. V and J calls plus clone size are reproduced from that table; the DNA served to infer D and trimming. Here the sample has around 140,000 clones; approximately 50% occur a single time. About 6.4% of the sample is in the top ten clones.

Study-wide conclusions, independent of this receptor: Scalp TCR repertoire analysis is complicated because resident alphabeta T cells in normal human skin are also sequenced, whereas mouse skin is dominated by gammadelta T cells. Shared TCR sequences between patients were less evident than in mice, which may be partly attributable to HLA diversity in the patient population. Higher clonality and more expanded CD8+ clones were observed in lesional scalp than in normal scalp, particularly in alopecia totalis/universalis, a finding suggestive of antigenic drive.

This clone has more than one count but fewer than ten. Its antigen is not yet known. Base qualities are missing; no much larger clone stands one base away. Sequenced sample: CD4+ T cells sorted from blood. The V and J segments used are TRBV19 and TRBJ1-5; the central 7 bases match TRBD1. The source of this sequence is a human donor with alopecia areata. In nucleotide form, the sequence is TGTGCCAGTAGGGACAGAGGACAGGTCAATCAGCCCCAGCATTTT. Its product reads: CASRDRGQVNQPQHF. The reference TRBV19 and TRBJ1-5 proteins fill in what lies around the CDR3, so the full variable domain reads DGGITQSPKYLFRKEGQNVTLSCEQNLNHDAMYWYRQDPGQGLRLIYYSQIVNDFQKGDIAEGYSVSREKKESFPLTVTSAQKNPTAFYLCASRDRGQVNQPQHFGDGTRLSIL.